The sequence of this T cell receptor (beta chain) was determined in a study of T cell responses to AZD1222 COVID-19 vaccine. Study outcomes and limitations: White British people made up most donors, females outnumbered males, and clonal diversity was possibly underestimated. Recipients of two AZD1222 doses showed rising Spike-specific TCR breadth and depth. Sampling captured repertoires only after the peak T cell response.

On this clone: The antigen is not known.

The CDR3 contains 14 residues. CDR1 and CDR2 from the germline V gene are KGHSY and FQNENV. The V and J ends lost 4 bases and 6 bases, in that order; junction bases with no gene match: 7. Sequenced by immunoSEQ multiplex PCR; TCRdb stores in-frame clones only, minus some. The table records approximately 110,000 clones, around 93% of them present only once. The sample was peripheral blood, taken on day 0 of AZD1222 vaccination. The TCR sequence derives from an adult in good health. The chain recombines TRBV16 with TRBJ1-2; 8 nucleotides match TRBD1. CDR3 protein: CASSRRGQGDGYTF. CDR3 DNA sequence: TGTGCCAGCAGCCGCCGAGGACAGGGTGATGGCTACACCTTC. Combining the CDR3 with reference TRBV16 and TRBJ1-2 gives the whole variable domain GEEVAQTPKHLVRGEGQKAKLYCAPIKGHSYVFWYQQVLKNEFKFLISFQNENVFDETGMPKERFSAKCLPNSPCSLEIQATKLEDSAVYFCASSRRGQGDGYTFGSGTRLTVV.